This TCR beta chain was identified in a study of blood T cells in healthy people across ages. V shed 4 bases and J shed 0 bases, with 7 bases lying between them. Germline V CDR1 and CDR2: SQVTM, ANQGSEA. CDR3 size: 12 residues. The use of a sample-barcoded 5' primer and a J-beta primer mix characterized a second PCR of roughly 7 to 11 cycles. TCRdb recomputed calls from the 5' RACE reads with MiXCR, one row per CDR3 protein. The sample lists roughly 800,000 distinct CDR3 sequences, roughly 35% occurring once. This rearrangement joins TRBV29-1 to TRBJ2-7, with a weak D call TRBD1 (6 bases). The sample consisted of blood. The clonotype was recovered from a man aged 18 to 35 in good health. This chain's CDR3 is CSVGGPSYEQYF. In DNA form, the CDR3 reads TGCAGCGTTGGGGGGCCCTCCTACGAGCAGTACTTC.